The T cell receptor beta chain under discussion was sequenced for a study of T cell responses to AZD1222 COVID-19 vaccine. Regarding the study as a whole: Donors were chiefly white British, with a greater number of females, and clonal diversity was perhaps underestimated. Two AZD1222 doses significantly raised spike-specific TCR breadth and depth over controls. Samples come after the peak T cell response, not at day 14.

Germline V gene data show CDR1 as MNHEY and CDR2 as SVGAGI. The length of the CDR3 is 15 residues. Trimming pared 0 bases from V and 5 bases from J, leaving 13 bases between. As concerns this clone: Antigen unknown.

Using immunoSEQ multiplex PCR, the repertoire was profiled, and TCRdb retains in-frame clones only, with some absent. This sample has roughly 70,000 clones, with about 85% found just once. This sequence was found in an adult in good health. The material was peripheral blood, obtained on day 0 of AZD1222 vaccination. The chain recombines TRBV6-5 with TRBJ1-2; D is perhaps TRBD1 (5 bases). CDR3 amino acids: CASSYSGAGPYGYTF. For the CDR3, the DNA is TGTGCCAGCAGTTACTCAGGGGCGGGTCCATATGGCTACACCTTC.